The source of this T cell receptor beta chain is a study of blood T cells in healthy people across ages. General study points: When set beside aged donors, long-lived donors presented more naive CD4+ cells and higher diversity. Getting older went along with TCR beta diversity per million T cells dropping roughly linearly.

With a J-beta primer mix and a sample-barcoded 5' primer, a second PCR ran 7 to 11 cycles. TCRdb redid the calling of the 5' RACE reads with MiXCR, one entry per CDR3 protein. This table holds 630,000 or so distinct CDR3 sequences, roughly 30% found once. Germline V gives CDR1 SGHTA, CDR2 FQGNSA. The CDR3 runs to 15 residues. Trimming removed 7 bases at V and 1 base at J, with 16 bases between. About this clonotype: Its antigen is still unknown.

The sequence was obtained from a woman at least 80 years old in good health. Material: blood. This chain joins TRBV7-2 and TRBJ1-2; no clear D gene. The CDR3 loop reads CASILLTGFNYGYTF. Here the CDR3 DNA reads TGTGCCAGCATCCTCCTAACGGGGTTTAACTATGGCTACACCTTC. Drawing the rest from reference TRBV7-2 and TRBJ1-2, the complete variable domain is GAGVSQSPSNKVTEKGKDVELRCDPISGHTALYWYRQSLGQGLEFLIYFQGNSAPDKSGLPSDRFSAERTGGSVSTLTIQRTQQEDSAVYLCASILLTGFNYGYTFGSGTRLTVV.